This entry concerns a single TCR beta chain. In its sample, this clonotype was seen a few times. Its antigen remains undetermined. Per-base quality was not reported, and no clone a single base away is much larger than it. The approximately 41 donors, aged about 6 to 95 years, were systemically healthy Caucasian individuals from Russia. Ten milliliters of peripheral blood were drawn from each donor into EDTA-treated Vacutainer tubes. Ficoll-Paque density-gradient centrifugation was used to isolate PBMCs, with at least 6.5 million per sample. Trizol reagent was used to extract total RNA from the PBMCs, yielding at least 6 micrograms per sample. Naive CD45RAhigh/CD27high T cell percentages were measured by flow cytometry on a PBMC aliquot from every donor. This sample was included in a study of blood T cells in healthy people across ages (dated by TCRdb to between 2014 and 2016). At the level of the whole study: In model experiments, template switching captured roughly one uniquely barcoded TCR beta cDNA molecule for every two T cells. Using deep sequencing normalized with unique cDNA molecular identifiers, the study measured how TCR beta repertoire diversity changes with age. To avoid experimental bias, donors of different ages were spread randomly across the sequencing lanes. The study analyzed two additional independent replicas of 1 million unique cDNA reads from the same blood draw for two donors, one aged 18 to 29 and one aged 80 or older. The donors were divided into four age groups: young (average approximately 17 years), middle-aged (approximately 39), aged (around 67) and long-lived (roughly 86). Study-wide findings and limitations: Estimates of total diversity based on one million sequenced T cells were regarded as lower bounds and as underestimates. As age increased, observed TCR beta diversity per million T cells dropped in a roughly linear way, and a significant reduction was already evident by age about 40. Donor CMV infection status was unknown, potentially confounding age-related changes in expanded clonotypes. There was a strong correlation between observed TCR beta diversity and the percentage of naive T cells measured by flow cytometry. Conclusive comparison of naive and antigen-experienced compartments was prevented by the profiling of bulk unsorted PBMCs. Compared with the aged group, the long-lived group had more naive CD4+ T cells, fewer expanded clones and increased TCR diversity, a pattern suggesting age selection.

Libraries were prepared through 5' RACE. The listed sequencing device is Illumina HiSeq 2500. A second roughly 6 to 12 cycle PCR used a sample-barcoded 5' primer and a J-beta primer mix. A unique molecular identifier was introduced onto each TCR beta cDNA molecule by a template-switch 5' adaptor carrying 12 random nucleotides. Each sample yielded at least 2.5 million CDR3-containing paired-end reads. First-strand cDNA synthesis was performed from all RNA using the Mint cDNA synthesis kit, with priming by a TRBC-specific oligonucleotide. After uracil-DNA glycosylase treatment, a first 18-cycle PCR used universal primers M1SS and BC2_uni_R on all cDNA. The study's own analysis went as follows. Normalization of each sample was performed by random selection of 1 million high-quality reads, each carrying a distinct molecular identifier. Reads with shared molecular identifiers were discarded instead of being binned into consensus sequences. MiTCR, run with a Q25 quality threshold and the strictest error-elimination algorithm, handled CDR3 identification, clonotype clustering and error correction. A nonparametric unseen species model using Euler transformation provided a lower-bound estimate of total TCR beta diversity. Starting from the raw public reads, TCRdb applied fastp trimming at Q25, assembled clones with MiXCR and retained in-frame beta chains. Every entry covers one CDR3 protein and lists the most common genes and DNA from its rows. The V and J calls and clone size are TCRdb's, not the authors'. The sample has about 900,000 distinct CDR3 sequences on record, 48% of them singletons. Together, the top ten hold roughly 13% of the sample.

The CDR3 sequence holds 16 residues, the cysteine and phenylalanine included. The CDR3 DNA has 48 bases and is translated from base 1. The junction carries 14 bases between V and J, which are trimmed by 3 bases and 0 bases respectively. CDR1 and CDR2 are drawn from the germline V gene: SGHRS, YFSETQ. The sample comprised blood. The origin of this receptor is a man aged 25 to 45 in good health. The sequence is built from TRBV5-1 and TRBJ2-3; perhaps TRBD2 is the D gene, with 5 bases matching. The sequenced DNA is TGCGCCAGCAGCTCTCAGCTTGGCGGGAGCACAGATACGCAGTATTTT. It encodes CASSSQLGGSTDTQYF.